What follows is one T cell receptor beta chain and its context. No antigen is known for it. Other DNA sequences from this sample encode an identical CDR3 as well. V lost 0 bases to trimming and J lost 5 bases, with 8 bases between them. This CDR3 is 13 amino acids long. Germline values: CDR1 SGHDT, CDR2 YYEEEE. Described treatment: roughly 19 received Ad26.COV2.S at low or high dose, single or two shots; about 5 received placebo; per-sample allocation not given. It was on day 63 after the first vaccine or placebo injection that samples were taken. A Boston donor was an adult aged 18-55 years. The study used a vaccine consisting of an Ad26 vector that expressed Wuhan-strain SARS-CoV-2 spike. These data come from a study of Ad26.COV2.S vaccination and SARS-CoV-2 variants. Study-level points and caveats: Vaccine recipients had higher spike-specific TCR breadth than placebo recipients. Substantial breadth was reportedly displayed by spike-specific CD8+ and CD4+ T cell responses after vaccination.

TCRdb's table, derived via immunoSEQ multiplex PCR, lists solely in-frame clones and lacks some. The table has 350,000 to 500,000 clones, about 90% seen once. The sequencing used peripheral blood, collected in a trial of Ad26.COV2.S vaccine versus placebo. The origin of this receptor is a person aged 18 to 59 who received the Ad26.COV2.S COVID-19 vaccine or a placebo. The genes are TRBV5-6 and TRBJ2-5, with D possibly being TRBD1 (5 bases). The DNA for the CDR3 is TGTGCCAGCAGCTTGGGACAGTGGGAGACCCAGTACTTC. Its protein product is CASSLGQWETQYF.